This note documents a single TCR beta chain sequence. Its recognized antigen is unknown. Per-base qualities were not stored, and no clone one base away is much larger. TCRbeta CDR3 regions were amplified from genomic DNA by means of the immunoSEQ Assay, a bias-controlled multiplex PCR. Regarding the original processing steps: The number of nucleated cells in each sample was estimated from the amplification of reference gene primers within the assay. Sequence reads were collapsed and filtered to measure the absolute abundance of every unique TCRbeta CDR3 rearrangement. Productive Simpson clonality was computed per sample as the square root of Simpson's diversity index over productive rearrangements. The clones in this table, taken by TCRdb from immuneACCESS, are in-frame only. Not every clone is retained; where verified, under half of the shortfall comes from an unresolved V gene, and the cause of the rest is unknown. That table furnishes V, J and clone size, whereas the DNA furnished D and trimming. Here the sample has over 150,000 clones; around 80% occur a single time. The ten largest account for 6% to 8% of the sample.

This sample is drawn from a study of blood T cell repertoires in COVID-19 (dated by TCRdb to the early 2020s). Regarding the study in general: Samples from collaborators originated in the United States, Italy and Spain and spanned both the acute and convalescent phases of COVID-19. The samples were drawn from the first 160 participants of the ongoing ImmuneRACE study and from 1,254 subjects provided by 6 global collaborators. A de-identified subject ID, COVID-19 status, age in years and sex were almost always included in the sample metadata. The dataset comprised deeply sampled blood TCRbeta repertoires from subjects exposed to, actively infected with, or recovered from COVID-19. Where available, HLA class I and class II types were taken from metadata supplied by the sample provider and were not determined by assay-based typing. The material from the prospective study consisted of cDNA or gDNA derived from T cells, B-cell-depleted T cells, or PBMCs. A freely available public database, intended as a resource for researchers studying the immune response to SARS-CoV-2, is where the repertoires were released.

General findings and caveats noted by the study authors: The amount of clinical and demographic metadata varied by source and participant and was provided uncurated.

The CDR3 holds 14 amino acids from the cysteine to the phenylalanine. Only the CDR3 part of the read is kept: 42 bases, read in frame from the first base. CDR1 KGHDR and CDR2 SFDVKD were looked up in the germline V gene. Ends trimmed: V by 7 bases, J by 7 bases; bases unmatched to a gene: 8. Whole blood was collected in K2EDTA tubes by collaborating institutions according to the institutions' own protocols. For TCRbeta analysis, collaborator samples were shipped as frozen whole blood, as isolated PBMCs, or as DNA extracted from either sample type. The V and J genes are TRBV24-1 and TRBJ2-2, and 7 bases in between align with TRBD1. This clonotype was sampled from a human donor with acute or convalescent COVID-19. The donor label of this sample is uncertain. Sequenced: peripheral blood. The bases are TGTGCCACCAGGGCGGACAGGACGGGCGGGGAGCTGTTTTTT. Protein translation: CATRADRTGGELFF.